A selection of T cell receptor beta chains follows, all from one sample in a study of T cell responses to AZD1222 COVID-19 vaccine. Sequencing used immunoSEQ multiplex PCR; TCRdb keeps in-frame clones, though not all of them. The table shows about 100,000 clones, with about 88% occurring only once. The input for sequencing was peripheral blood, taken on day 0 of AZD1222 vaccination. The receptors stem from an adult in good health. Each CDR3 is given with its conserved first and last residue. D genes are given only for firm matches. Size is omitted from some rows. Given values are once, few, many or a class for expanded clones.

clone_size j_call d_call v_call cdr3_nt cdr3_aa
- TRBJ1-6 TRBD1 TRBV28 TGTGCCAGCAGCCCAAGGGACAGACGAAATTCACCCCTCCACTTT CASSPRDRRNSPLHF
- TRBJ2-2 TRBD2 TRBV5-1 TGCGCCAGCAGGGAGGGGACTAGTCAGTCCGGGGAGCTGTTTTTT CASREGTSQSGELFF
- TRBJ2-2 TRBD2 TRBV5-1 TGCGCCAGCAGCGCGGGACTAGCGACTCACACCGGGGAGCTGTTTTTT CASSAGLATHTGELFF
- TRBJ2-1 - TRBV5-1 TGCGCCAGCAGCTTGGACGGGTACTCTTTAAATGAGCAGTTCTTC CASSLDGYSLNEQFF
- TRBJ1-1 - TRBV3-1/TRBV3-2 TGTGCCAGCAGCTTCGGAGGGGCCTCGAACACTGAAGCTTTCTTT CASSFGGASNTEAFF
once TRBJ2-5 - TRBV7-9 TGTGCCAGCAGCTCACAGCCCGGAGAGACCCAGTACTTC CASSSQPGETQYF
- TRBJ1-5 - TRBV5-1 TGCGCCAGCAGGCGCGATTGGGGGGTAGGTCAGCCCCAGCATTTT CASRRDWGVGQPQHF
- TRBJ1-5 TRBD1 TRBV19 TGTGCCAGTATATCGGGACAGGTTAATCAGCCCCAGCATTTT CASISGQVNQPQHF
- TRBJ2-1 - TRBV24-1 TGTGCCACCAGTGATCTGACTATTCGGGGGCAGTTCTTC CATSDLTIRGQFF
- TRBJ1-6 - TRBV11-3 TGTGCCAGCAGCTTAGCTGGAAGGGACCTGAGGATTAATTCACCCCTCCACTTT CASSLAGRDLRINSPLHF
once TRBJ2-2 TRBD1 TRBV6-5 TGTGCCAGCAGTACAGGGGTGGACACCGGGGAGCTGTTTTTT CASSTGVDTGELFF
- TRBJ1-5 - TRBV28 TGTGCCAGCGGGAGACAGTTAAATCAGCCCCAGCATTTT CASGRQLNQPQHF
- TRBJ1-2 - TRBV6-2/TRBV6-3 TGTGCCAGCAGTTCGCGGACTCGTGGCACTTTTAACTATGGCTACACCTTC CASSSRTRGTFNYGYTF
once TRBJ1-1 - TRBV12-3/TRBV12-4 TGTGCCAGCAACCATATGAACACTGAAGCTTTCTTT CASNHMNTEAFF
- TRBJ1-2 - TRBV5-6 TGTGCCAGCAGCTTGGCGGTGCGTGGCTACACCTTC CASSLAVRGYTF
- TRBJ2-3 - TRBV4-1 TGCGCCAGCAGCCAAGAAGACCAAACCGAACACACAGATACGCAGTATTTT CASSQEDQTEHTDTQYF